These T cell receptor beta chains were read from a single sample in a study of identical twins. TCRdb re-called the 5' RACE reads through MiXCR, storing one row per CDR3 protein. The data show hundreds of thousands of distinct CDR3 sequences, roughly an eighth seen once. These data were also reused for a study on yellow fever vaccine responses in identical twins.

The sequencing input was PBMCs. The receptors shown here come from a woman younger than 35 in good health. CDR3s include the opening cysteine and the closing phenylalanine or tryptophan. Each record gives: clone size, V gene, D gene, J gene, CDR3 DNA, CDR3 protein. A D gene is named only where the DNA matches it firmly. Clone size is given for some rows only: seen once, a few or many times, or a class if the clone is expanded.

>few|TRBV4-1|-|TRBJ2-3
TGCGCCAGCAGCCAAGCCAAGACAGAAGATACGCAGTATTTT
CASSQAKTEDTQYF
>-|TRBV7-6|TRBD2|TRBJ2-1
TGTGCCAGCAGCACGGGGTTGGCTAGCGGGGGGACGAACTACAATGAGCAGTTCTTC
CASSTGLASGGTNYNEQFF
>-|TRBV10-3|TRBD1|TRBJ1-6
TGTGCCATCAGAGACAGGGGATCGCATAATTCACCCCTCCACTTT
CAIRDRGSHNSPLHF
>few|TRBV6-1|-|TRBJ1-5
TGTGCCAGCAGGCAAGTAAGCAATCAGCCCCAGCATTTT
CASRQVSNQPQHF
>few|TRBV6-5|-|TRBJ2-2
TGTGCCAGCAGTTACCTTCCAAACACCGGGGAGCTGTTTTTT
CASSYLPNTGELFF
>-|TRBV5-1|-|TRBJ2-2
TGCGCCAGCAGCTGGGACGCCGCGAACACCGGGGAGCTGTTTTTT
CASSWDAANTGELFF
>many|TRBV9|-|TRBJ2-7
TGTGCCAGCAGCGTTGAGGGGGTGCACGAGCAGTACTTC
CASSVEGVHEQYF
>-|TRBV7-9|TRBD1|TRBJ1-3
TGTGCCAGCAGCATGAGGACAGGCTCTGGAAACACCATATATTTT
CASSMRTGSGNTIYF
>-|TRBV7-7|-|TRBJ2-1
TGTGCCAGCAGCCACGGACCTTTGGACAATGAGCAGTTCTTC
CASSHGPLDNEQFF
>-|TRBV6-5|-|TRBJ2-6
TGTGCCAGCAGTTACTGGCAGGGACGGTCTGGGGCCAACGTCCTGACTTTC
CASSYWQGRSGANVLTF
>-|TRBV7-3|TRBD2|TRBJ2-1
TGTGCCAGCAGCTCCCAGGGAGGACTAGTCTACAATGAGCAGTTCTTC
CASSSQGGLVYNEQFF
>few|TRBV27|TRBD2|TRBJ2-7
TGTGCCAGCAGCACTCGGGCTAGCGGAACACCTTACGAGCAGTACTTC
CASSTRASGTPYEQYF
>few|TRBV29-1|TRBD1|TRBJ2-1
TGCAGCGTTGAAGTAGCCAGGGGGGAGCAGTTCTTC
CSVEVARGEQFF
>-|TRBV4-1|-|TRBJ2-1
TGCGCCAGCAGCCAAGATCCCCCCTCCTACAATGAGCAGTTCTTC
CASSQDPPSYNEQFF